The 9 T cell receptor beta chains below all came from one sample that was sequenced in a study of blood T cells in healthy people across ages. Primed by a sample-barcoded 5' primer and a J-beta primer mix, a second PCR proceeded for roughly 6 to 12 cycles. TCRdb fed the 5' RACE reads into MiXCR, producing one record per CDR3 protein. The repertoire consists of approximately 700,000 distinct CDR3 sequences, with approximately 30% occurring once and the leading ten covering 15% to 17%. Sequenced material: blood. The receptors come from a woman older than 75 in good health.

This clonotype was observed a handful of times. The V call is TRBV20-1, the J call TRBJ2-5; possible D gene TRBD2, 6 bases. The CDR3 has 15 residues. Germline assignment: CDR1 DFQATT and CDR2 SNEGSKA (reference sequence). Trimming left V 5 bases short and J 7 bases short, with 23 bases between. CDR3 nucleotides: TGCAGTGCTCGGAGGAGCGGCGGGGTGGGAGGGACCCAGTACTTC. Translated, it gives CSARRSGGVGGTQYF.

The table lists this clonotype with many counts. CDR3 DNA sequence: TGTGCCAGCAGAAAAAGGGGGGCCTACGAGCAGTACTTC. Translated, it gives CASRKRGAYEQYF. The chain joins TRBV27 to TRBJ2-7; D is tentatively TRBD1 or TRBD2 (6 bases each). Germline V gene sequence: CDR1 MNHEY, CDR2 SMNVEV (reference sequence). V dropped 6 bases and J dropped 2 bases, with 11 bases sitting between them. The CDR3 spans 13 residues.

The gene calls are TRBV29-1 and TRBJ2-4, with D hard to call. Gene TRBJ2-7 matches the end of the DNA better, so the J call may be wrong. CDR1 is SQVTM, CDR2 ANQGSEA, per germline. CDR3 length: 13 residues. CDR3 sequence (DNA): TGCAGCGTTGAGATCGGGTTAACGTACGAGCAGTACTTC. Its protein product is CSVEIGLTYEQYF.

This CDR3 is CSARVPDRPNSPLHF. CDR3 bases: TGCAGTGCTAGAGTGCCAGACAGGCCAAATTCACCCCTCCACTTT. This chain links TRBV20-1 with TRBJ1-6; the D gene is possibly TRBD1 (6 bases). CDR1 and CDR2 (germline): DFQATT, SNEGSKA (reference sequence). Trimming removed 1 base at V and 7 bases at J, with 14 bases between. CDR3 size: 15 residues.

The rearrangement uses TRBV11-2 and TRBJ2-3; weak D call: TRBD2 (5 bases). V was cut by 3 bases and J by 1 base, with 11 bases left in between. From germline, CDR1 is SGHAT and CDR2 FQNNGV. The CDR3 totals 15 residues. The CDR3 loop is CASSFGLAGTDTQYF. CDR3 coding DNA: TGTGCCAGCAGCTTCGGGCTAGCTGGCACAGATACGCAGTATTTT.

This clonotype was seen a handful of times. It may be a read error: a sequence one base away is much more abundant. This chain links TRBV20-1 with TRBJ1-2, with D possibly being TRBD1 (6 bases). Germline assignment: CDR1 DFQATT and CDR2 SNEGSKA (reference sequence). The CDR3 is 15 amino acids. The V end was cut by 0 bases, the J end by 0 bases, with 11 bases between. CDR3 in DNA: TGCAGTGCTAGAGAACGGGGGCGCACTAACTATGGCTACACCTTC. It translates to CSARERGRTNYGYTF.

A few counts support this clonotype. This may come from a read error, since a much larger clone is one base off. The V gene is TRBV4-1, the J gene TRBJ2-3; D uncertain. Between the trimmed V and J ends, which lost 4 bases and 4 bases, there was a span of 12 bases. Looked up from germline, CDR1 is MGHRA and CDR2 is YSYEKL. This CDR3 region has 14 residues. The CDR3 DNA follows: TGCGCCAGCAGCCTCCATCTGATCGCAGATACGCAGTATTTT. It codes for CASSLHLIADTQYF.

This clonotype was counted at least ten times. V gene TRBV25-1 combines with J gene TRBJ1-2; D uncertain. This CDR3 is 11 amino acids long. Germline CDR1 and CDR2: MGHDK and SYGVNS. V dropped 3 bases and J dropped 8 bases, with 7 bases sitting between them. As DNA, the CDR3 is TGTGCCAGCAGTGACCCTGGAGGCTACACCTTC. Protein: CASSDPGGYTF.

This chain uses TRBV5-1 with TRBJ1-1; 9 nucleotides line up with TRBD1. There are 15 residues in the CDR3. The J segment lost 1 base and the V segment lost 6 bases, leaving 7 bases of the junction unmatched. Germline V CDR1 and CDR2: SGHRS, YFSETQ. The CDR3 protein is CASNSTGGANTEAFF. The CDR3, as DNA: TGCGCCAGCAACTCTACAGGGGGCGCGAACACTGAAGCTTTCTTT.